The present TCR beta chain was sequenced within a study of blood T cell repertoires in COVID-19. Study details: Material from acute and convalescent COVID-19 was sourced from the United States, Italy and Spain. PBMCs, B-cell-depleted T cells, or T cells were the source of the cDNA or gDNA that made up the material.

Per the original data handling: From reference gene primer amplification, estimates of nucleated cell counts were derived. Produced via immunoSEQ multiplex PCR; TCRdb's table is partial and in-frame only. Clone size and the V and J calls come from that table; the DNA yielded D and trimming. Counted here are 70,000 to 100,000 clones, 86% occurring once; the ten biggest clones make up approximately 1.3%. V dropped 6 bases and J dropped 3; count of bases not matched to a gene: 4. The CDR3 has 14 residues. Per the germline V gene, CDR1 is SQVTM and CDR2 is ANQGSEA. The sample was peripheral blood. This sequence joins TRBV29-1 and TRBJ2-2; 10 positions agree with TRBD1. The sequence was collected from an elderly man with active or convalescent COVID-19. This chain's CDR3 is CSVTTGGDTGELFF. Written as DNA, the CDR3 is TGCAGCGTAACGACAGGGGGCGACACCGGGGAGCTGTTTTTT.